This record concerns one TCR beta chain sequence. Its antigen is unknown. This specimen belongs to a study of blood T cells in healthy people across ages. Study-wide results and caveats: Changes in expanded clonotypes were possibly confounded, as the CMV status of donors was unknown. TCR beta diversity, measured per million T cells, fell in a roughly linear way with age.

V was shortened by 0 bases and J by 8 bases, with 17 bases between the two germline ends. This CDR3 is 16 amino acids long. Looked up from germline, CDR1 is SEHNR and CDR2 is FQNEAQ (reference sequence). The use of a sample-barcoded 5' primer and a J-beta primer mix characterized a second PCR of about 7 to 12 cycles. TCRdb called the 5' RACE reads again in MiXCR, with one record for every CDR3 protein. The data hold 700,000 to 950,000 distinct CDR3 sequences, with roughly 45% observed a single time. Isolated per sample were at least 7 million PBMCs. V usage is TRBV7-9 and J usage is TRBJ2-1; the D call may be TRBD1 or TRBD2 (5 bases each). The sequencing sample was made of blood. The sequence was collected from a woman aged 60-75 years in good health. CDR3 DNA sequence: TGTGCCAGCAGCTTAGCCTCGGGACCGAGGGTCGATGAGCAGTTCTTC. Amino acids: CASSLASGPRVDEQFF. The variable domain in full, with the rest retrieved from reference TRBV7-9 and TRBJ2-1, is DTGVSQNPRHKITKRGQNVTFRCDPISEHNRLYWYRQTLGQGPEFLTYFQNEAQLEKSRLLSDRFSAERPKGSFSTLEIQRTEQGDSAMYLCASSLASGPRVDEQFFGPGTRLTVL.